This note documents a single T cell receptor (beta chain) sequence. V shed 1 base and J shed 9 bases, with 7 bases lying between them. There are 12 residues in the CDR3. The germline gives CDR1 LGHDT, CDR2 YNNKEL (reference sequence). The RNA input was roughly 0.5 to 1 ug, and it was reverse transcribed with random hexamers. MiXCR was run by TCRdb on the immunoSEQ multiplex PCR reads, yielding one entry per CDR3 protein. The repertoire holds hundreds of thousands of distinct CDR3 sequences, with about 95% as singletons. The data derive from a study of CD8 T cells in Susac syndrome. Blood CD8+ and CD4+ T cells underwent high-throughput TCR beta sequencing.

This clonotype originated in a human donor with multiple sclerosis. The chain uses TRBV3-1 and TRBJ2-1; D uncertain. Sample: CD4+ T cells from PBMCs. DNA of the CDR3: TGTGCCAGCAGCCAAGTAACGACTGAGCAGTTCTTC. Its protein product is CASSQVTTEQFF.